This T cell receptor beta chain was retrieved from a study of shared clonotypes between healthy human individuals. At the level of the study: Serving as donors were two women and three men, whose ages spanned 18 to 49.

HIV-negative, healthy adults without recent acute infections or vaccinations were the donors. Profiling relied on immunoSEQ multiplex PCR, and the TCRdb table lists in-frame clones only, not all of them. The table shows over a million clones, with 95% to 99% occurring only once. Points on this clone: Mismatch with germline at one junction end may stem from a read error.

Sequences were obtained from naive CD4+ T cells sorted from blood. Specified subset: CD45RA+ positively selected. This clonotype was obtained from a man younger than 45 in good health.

Written as DNA, the CDR3 is TGCGCCAGCAGGCCGGACAGTTACGAGCAGTACTTC. Protein product: CASRPDSYEQYF. J is TRBJ2-7 and V is TRBV5-4; a possible D gene is TRBD1 (6 bases). CDR1 and CDR2 (germline): SGHNT, YYREEE (reference sequence). The CDR3 has 12 residues.